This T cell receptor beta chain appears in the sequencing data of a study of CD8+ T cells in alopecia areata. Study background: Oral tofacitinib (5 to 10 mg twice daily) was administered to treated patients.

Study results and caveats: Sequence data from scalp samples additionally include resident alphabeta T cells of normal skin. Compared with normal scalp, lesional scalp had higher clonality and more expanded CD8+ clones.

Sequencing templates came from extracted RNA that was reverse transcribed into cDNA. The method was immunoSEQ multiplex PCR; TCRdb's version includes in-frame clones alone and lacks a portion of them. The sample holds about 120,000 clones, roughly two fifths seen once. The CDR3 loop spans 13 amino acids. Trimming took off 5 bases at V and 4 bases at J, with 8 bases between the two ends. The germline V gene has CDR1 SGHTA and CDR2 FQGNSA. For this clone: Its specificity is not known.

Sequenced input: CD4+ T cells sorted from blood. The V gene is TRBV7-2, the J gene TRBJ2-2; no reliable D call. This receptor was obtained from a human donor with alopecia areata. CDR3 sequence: CASSPRTTGELFF. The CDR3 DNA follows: TGTGCCAGCAGCCCCAGGACCACCGGGGAGCTGTTTTTT.